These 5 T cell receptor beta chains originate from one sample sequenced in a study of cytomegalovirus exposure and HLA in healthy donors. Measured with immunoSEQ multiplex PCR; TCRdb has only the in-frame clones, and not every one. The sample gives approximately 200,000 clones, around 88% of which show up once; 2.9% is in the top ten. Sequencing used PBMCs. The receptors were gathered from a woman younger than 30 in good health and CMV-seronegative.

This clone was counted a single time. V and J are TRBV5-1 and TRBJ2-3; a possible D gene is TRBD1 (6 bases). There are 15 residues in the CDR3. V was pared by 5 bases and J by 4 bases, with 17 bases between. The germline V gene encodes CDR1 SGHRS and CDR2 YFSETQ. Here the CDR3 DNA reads TGCGCCAGCAGTCCAAGGGGGTATCCGGCAGATACGCAGTATTTT. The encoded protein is CASSPRGYPADTQYF.

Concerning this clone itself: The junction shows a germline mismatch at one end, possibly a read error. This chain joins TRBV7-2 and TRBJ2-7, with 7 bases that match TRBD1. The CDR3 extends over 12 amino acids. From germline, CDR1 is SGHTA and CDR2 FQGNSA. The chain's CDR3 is CASSSEKGARNF. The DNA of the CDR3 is TGTGCCAGCAGCTCCGAAAAGGGGGCGCGGAACTTC.

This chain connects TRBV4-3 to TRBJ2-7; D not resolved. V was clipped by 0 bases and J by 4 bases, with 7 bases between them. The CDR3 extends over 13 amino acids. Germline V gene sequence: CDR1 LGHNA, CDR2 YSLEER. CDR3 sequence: CASSQEVQYEQYF. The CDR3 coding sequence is TGCGCCAGCAGCCAAGAGGTCCAGTACGAGCAGTACTTC.

In nucleotides, the CDR3 is TGCAGCGCCGGGGGTTATCCAGATACGCAGTATTTT. This sequence encodes CSAGGYPDTQYF. This chain links TRBV29-1 with TRBJ2-3; tentative D call: TRBD2 (6 bases). This CDR3 is 12 amino acids long. V lost 7 bases and J lost 4, with 12 bases in between. Germline V gene lookup returns CDR1 SQVTM and CDR2 ANQGSEA.

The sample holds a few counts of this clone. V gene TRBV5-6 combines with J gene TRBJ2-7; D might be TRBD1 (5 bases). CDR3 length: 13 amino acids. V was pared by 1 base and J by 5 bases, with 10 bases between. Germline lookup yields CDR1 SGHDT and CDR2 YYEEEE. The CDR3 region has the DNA TGTGCCAGCAGCTTGAGCAGGGTCCACGAGCAGTACTTC. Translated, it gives CASSLSRVHEQYF.